Listed below are T cell receptor beta chains from one sample, sequenced in a study of blood T cell repertoires in COVID-19. The method was immunoSEQ multiplex PCR; TCRdb's version includes in-frame clones alone and lacks a portion of them. The profile shows 100,000 to 150,000 clones, 65% to 90% of them singletons. The sample was peripheral blood. The receptors here all came from an elderly woman with acute or convalescent COVID-19. Both conserved end residues are part of each CDR3. D genes are given only for firm matches. For some rows the clone size is stated as once, few or many, or as a class when expanded; others skip it.

>.|TRBJ1-5|TRBV28|.
TGTGCCAGCAGTAGAGGGGGATGGCCCCAGCATTTT
CASSRGGWPQHF
>.|TRBJ2-2|TRBV14|TRBD1
TGTGCCAGCAGCCTTGATCCCGGACAGGCTGGAAACACCGGGGAGCTGTTTTTT
CASSLDPGQAGNTGELFF
>.|TRBJ1-1|TRBV16|.
TGTGCCAGCAGCCCTGCGGGGCAGGACACTGAAGCTTTCTTT
CASSPAGQDTEAFF
>.|TRBJ2-7|TRBV29-1|.
TGCAGCGCCGGGGTGGGCCAGGGACACTACGAGCAGTACTTC
CSAGVGQGHYEQYF
>.|TRBJ1-6|TRBV5-1|TRBD1
TGCGCCAGCAGCTTGGCGGGACAGGGAAACTCACCCCTCCACTTT
CASSLAGQGNSPLHF
>.|TRBJ1-4|TRBV14|.
TGTGCCAGCAGCCCGGGTTGGAATGAAAAACTGTTTTTT
CASSPGWNEKLFF
>once|TRBJ2-2|TRBV6-5|TRBD1
TGTGCCAGCAGCACACAGGGGGCGGCTGGGGAGCTGTTTTTT
CASSTQGAAGELFF
>.|TRBJ1-1|TRBV5-1|.
TGCGCCAGCAGCTTGGATTTCGGTTACACTGAAGCTTTCTTT
CASSLDFGYTEAFF
>.|TRBJ1-2|TRBV3-1/TRBV3-2|TRBD1
TGTGCCAGCAGATACACAGGGGGCGACTATGGCTACACCTTC
CASRYTGGDYGYTF
>.|TRBJ2-2|TRBV7-6|TRBD1
TGTGCCAGCAGCTCTAGTGCCGGGACAGGGATCACCGGGGAGCTGTTTTTT
CASSSSAGTGITGELFF
>.|TRBJ1-5|TRBV6-1|.
TGTGCCAGCAGTGGCGACCAGGGCACGGTAATCCAGCCCCAGCATTTT
CASSGDQGTVIQPQHF
>.|TRBJ1-2|TRBV2|TRBD1
TGTGCCAGCAGGTTTGGGACAGACTATGGCTACACCTTC
CASRFGTDYGYTF
>.|TRBJ1-6|TRBV7-9|TRBD1
TGTGCCAGCAGCCGAGGGGCAGGGGGCCGCAATTCACCCCTCCACTTT
CASSRGAGGRNSPLHF
>.|TRBJ1-2|TRBV29-1|TRBD1
TGCAGCGTTGGTGGGTCCCGGGACAGAGAACTCTATGGCTACACCTTC
CSVGGSRDRELYGYTF
>.|TRBJ2-5|TRBV20-1|.
TGCAGTGCTACCGGGGTGGAGACCCAGTACTTC
CSATGVETQYF
>.|TRBJ1-5|TRBV27|.
TGTGCCAGCAGTTTGGAGGGAGCGGGGGGTCAGCCCCAGCATTTT
CASSLEGAGGQPQHF
>.|TRBJ1-5|TRBV7-8|.
TGTGCCAGCAGCTTAGATTTGAGGAATCAGCCCCAGCATTTT
CASSLDLRNQPQHF